This TCR beta chain was sequenced during a study of blood T cell repertoires in COVID-19. Here immunoSEQ multiplex PCR was the method, and the copy in TCRdb shows in-frame clones only, minus some. The sample carries some 96,000 clones, around 85% recorded once. The CDR3 covers 15 residues. Germline V gene data show CDR1 as KGHSH and CDR2 as LQKENI. Between the trimmed V and J ends, which lost 5 bases and 2 bases, there was a span of 13 bases. The chain has TRBV18 and TRBJ1-5; D is unresolved. The TCR originated in a human donor in a cohort sampled during active COVID-19. The sequencing sample was made of peripheral blood. CDR3 nucleotides: TGTGCCAGCTCATCGTTAGCCCCTGGCAATCAGCCCCAGCATTTT. Translation gives CASSSLAPGNQPQHF.